Listed here are 10 T cell receptor beta chains from one sample, sequenced in a study of blood T cells in healthy people across ages (dated by TCRdb to about 2015). Preparation of the library involved 5' RACE. Sequencing instrument: Illumina HiSeq 2500. A second about 6 to 11 cycle PCR used a sample-barcoded 5' primer and a J-beta primer mix. TCRdb trimmed the raw reads at Q25, called clones with MiXCR and kept productive beta chains. Each entry is one CDR3 protein sequence, shown with its most common DNA and genes. Across this sample there are hundreds of thousands of distinct CDR3 sequences, with 58% seen only once. The ten top clones hold roughly 22% of the sample. Sequencing was done on a sample of blood. The receptors were sampled from a man younger than 40 in good health.

The CDR3 here is CSVRLGGSSYNSPLHF. CDR3 DNA sequence: TGCAGCGTGCGTCTAGGCGGTAGCTCCTATAATTCACCCCTCCACTTT. V usage is TRBV29-1 and J usage is TRBJ1-6; D unresolved. This CDR3 region has 16 residues. With 6 bases removed from V and 0 bases from J, the gap between germline ends came to 15 bases. Germline CDR1 is SQVTM and CDR2 is ANQGSEA.

The J gene is TRBJ1-1, the V gene TRBV5-1; 8 positions agree with TRBD1. V lost 7 bases and J lost 3; bases outside the gene matches: 14. This CDR3 contains 16 residues. CDR1 is SGHRS, CDR2 YFSETQ, per germline. The CDR3 DNA reads as TGCGCCAGCCTCATGGAACCAGGGGGCTTACACACTGAAGCTTTCTTT. Protein: CASLMEPGGLHTEAFF.

This rearrangement joins TRBV11-2 to TRBJ2-1, with TRBD2 identical over 8 bases. Germline lookup yields CDR1 SGHAT and CDR2 FQNNGV. The CDR3 length is 13 residues. Trimming cost V 8 bases and J 7 bases; bases outside gene matches: 7. In DNA, the CDR3 is TGTGCCAGCTGGGACGGGGGGGCTAATGAGCAGTTCTTC. As protein: CASWDGGANEQFF.

The rearrangement joins TRBV27 to TRBJ2-1, with TRBD2 matching over 10 bases. The CDR3 has 16 amino acids. The junction had 11 bases not matched to a gene; V was cut back by 5 bases and J by 7 bases. Germline CDR1 MNHEY, CDR2 SMNVEV (reference sequence). The CDR3 DNA reads TGTGCCAGCAGTCAGTCAGCGGGAGGGCCAAGGAATGAGCAGTTCTTC. The encoded protein is CASSQSAGGPRNEQFF.

V gene TRBV20-1 combines with J gene TRBJ2-1; TRBD2 aligns across 7 bases. Germline CDR1 reads DFQATT; CDR2 reads SNEGSKA (reference sequence). J gave up 6 bases and V 3 bases, and 17 bases lay outside the gene matches. CDR3 length equals 17 residues. CDR3 region: CSASEFGGKGWGNEQFF. CDR3 DNA sequence: TGCAGTGCTAGTGAGTTCGGGGGGAAAGGATGGGGCAATGAGCAGTTCTTC.

The chain uses TRBV7-2 and TRBJ2-5; 13 nucleotides align to TRBD2. The DNA end favors TRBJ2-7, so the J call may be wrong. The CDR3 extends over 15 amino acids. Germline V lookup: CDR1 SGHTA, CDR2 FQGNSA. CDR3 in DNA: TGTGCCAGCAGATCGACTAGCGGGGGGACCTACGAGCAGTACTTC. It encodes CASRSTSGGTYEQYF.

V is TRBV7-2 and J is TRBJ2-1; 7 bases align to TRBD1. The CDR3 contains 12 residues. The V and J ends lost 3 bases and 10 bases, in that order; junction bases with no gene match: 3. Per the germline V gene, CDR1 is SGHTA and CDR2 is FQGNSA. CDR3 protein: CASSFRQGEQFF. The CDR3 coding sequence is TGTGCCAGCAGCTTTCGACAGGGCGAGCAGTTCTTC.

This rearrangement joins TRBV10-3 to TRBJ2-3, with TRBD2 matching 7 bases. Germline V CDR1 and CDR2: ENHRY, SYGVKD. The V and J ends lost 5 bases and 6 bases, in that order; junction bases with no gene match: 5. The CDR3 has 13 residues. The CDR3 reads CAISRVGGDTQYF. CDR3 sequence (DNA): TGTGCCATCAGTCGGGTGGGAGGGGATACGCAGTATTTT.

The chain couples TRBV28 to TRBJ1-2; TRBD1 matches at 8 bases. The CDR3 runs to 15 residues. With V trimmed by 6 bases and J by 2 bases, 8 bases remained unmatched. The germline gives CDR1 MDHEN, CDR2 SYDVKM. The CDR3 region has the DNA TGTGCCAGCAGCCCAGGGGGCTCGGGAAACTATGGCTACACCTTC. Translating it yields CASSPGGSGNYGYTF.

The CDR3 sequence is CASSLGTDSGANVLTF. The CDR3 nucleotides read TGTGCCAGCAGCCTGGGGACCGACTCTGGGGCCAACGTCCTGACTTTC. The chain couples TRBV3-1 to TRBJ2-6; D might be TRBD1 or TRBD2, each matching 5 bases. The germline CDR1 and CDR2 sequences are LGHDT and YNNKEL (reference sequence). Trimming pared 4 bases from V and 0 bases from J, leaving 10 bases between. The CDR3 length is 16 residues.